This passage covers 3 T cell receptor beta chains from one sample sequenced in a study of human versus mouse CDR3 diversity and MHC coevolution. TCRdb keeps only in-frame clones here, not all; method: immunoSEQ multiplex PCR. The sample records 60,000 to 95,000 clones, around 93% being singletons. The source material was naive CD4+ T cells from blood. Sample subset: CD45RO-negative CD62L-positive naive CD4 T cells. The source of these receptors is a person between 25 and 75 years old in good health.

The rearrangement uses TRBV5-1 and TRBJ2-7; 7 bases are shared with TRBD2. The CDR3 is made up of 13 amino acids. Germline values: CDR1 SGHRS, CDR2 YFSETQ. The junction had 12 bases not matched to a gene; V was cut back by 6 bases and J by 9 bases. CDR3 DNA sequence: TGCGCCAGCACCATACCCGGGACTACAGGGCAGTACTTC. It is translated as CASTIPGTTGQYF.

The CDR3 region is CASSETGVNQPQHF. In nucleotides, the CDR3 is TGTGCCAGCAGTGAGACAGGGGTGAATCAGCCCCAGCATTTT. The genes are TRBV25-1 and TRBJ1-5; 8 bases fit TRBD1. V lost 3 bases and J lost 4; bases outside the gene matches: 2. From germline, CDR1 is MGHDK and CDR2 SYGVNS. The CDR3 length is 14 residues.

In DNA form, the CDR3 reads TGTGCCATCAGTGTTTCGGACAGGGGTAATTCACCCCTCCACTTT. It translates to CAISVSDRGNSPLHF. The rearrangement joins TRBV10-3 to TRBJ1-6; TRBD1 aligns across 9 bases. Trimming cost V 4 bases and J 6 bases; bases outside gene matches: 4. The germline CDR1 and CDR2 sequences are ENHRY and SYGVKD. There are 15 residues in the CDR3.